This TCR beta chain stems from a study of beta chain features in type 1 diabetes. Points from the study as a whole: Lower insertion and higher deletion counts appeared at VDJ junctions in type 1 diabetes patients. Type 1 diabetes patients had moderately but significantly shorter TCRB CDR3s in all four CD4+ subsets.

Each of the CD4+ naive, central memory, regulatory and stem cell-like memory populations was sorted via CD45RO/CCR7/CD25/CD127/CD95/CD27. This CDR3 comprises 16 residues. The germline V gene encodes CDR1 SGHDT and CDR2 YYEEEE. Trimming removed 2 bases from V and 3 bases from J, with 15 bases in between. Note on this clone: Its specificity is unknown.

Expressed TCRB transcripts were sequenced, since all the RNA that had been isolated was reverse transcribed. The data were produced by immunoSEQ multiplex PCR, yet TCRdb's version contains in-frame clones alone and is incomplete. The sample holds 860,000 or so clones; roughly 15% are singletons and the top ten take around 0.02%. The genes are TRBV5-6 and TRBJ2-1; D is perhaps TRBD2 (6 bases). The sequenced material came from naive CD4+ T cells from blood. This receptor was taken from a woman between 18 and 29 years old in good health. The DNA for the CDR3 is TGTGCCAGCAGCTTAGGGGCGGGGCTGGACTACAATGAGCAGTTCTTC. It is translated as CASSLGAGLDYNEQFF.